Below are 27 T cell receptor beta chains sequenced from a single sample in a study of PD-1 blockade in classical Hodgkin lymphoma. This sample's time point: cycle 4 day 1 (C4D1), after about 6 weeks of nivolumab. Brentuximab vedotin exposure varied among the patients, all of whom had relapsed after autologous stem cell transplantation. Measured with immunoSEQ multiplex PCR; TCRdb has only the in-frame clones, and not every one. This repertoire shows roughly 64,000 clones, 75% to 95% found once; its top ten account for approximately 10%. The sequencing here drew on peripheral blood mononuclear cells (PBMCs), taken before the fourth cycle of nivolumab. The receptors come from a human donor with classical Hodgkin lymphoma.

For the CDR3, the DNA is TGTGCCAGCAGCCCCTTGAACAAAGTCTACGAGCAGTACTTC. Translated: CASSPLNKVYEQYF. V gene TRBV13 combines with J gene TRBJ2-7; unclear D gene. The V end lost 5 bases, the J end lost 3 bases, and 14 bases lay between the germline ends. Per the germline V gene, CDR1 is PRHDT and CDR2 is FYEKMQ (reference sequence). The CDR3 is 14 residues long.

DNA of the CDR3: TGTGCCAGCAGTTGGGGGACAGGGGGTGAGCAGTACTTC. This gives the protein CASSWGTGGEQYF. The chain has TRBV25-1 and TRBJ2-7; 11 bases are a match to TRBD1. The CDR3 contains 13 residues. V gave up 5 bases and J gave up 7 bases; unmatched junction bases: 4. Germline V gives CDR1 MGHDK, CDR2 SYGVNS.

The chain employs TRBV5-1 and TRBJ2-6; D not resolved. V was cut by 2 bases and J by 3 bases, with 9 bases left in between. The CDR3 totals 15 residues. CDR1 and CDR2 (germline): SGHRS, YFSETQ. CDR3 in DNA: TGCGCCAGCAGCTTCTACGGCGGTGGGGCCAACGTCCTGACTTTC. It codes for CASSFYGGGANVLTF.

This clone was seen a handful of times. This chain uses TRBV30 with TRBJ2-7; D might be TRBD2 (5 bases). CDR1 GTSNPN and CDR2 SVGIG come from the germline V gene (reference sequence). This CDR3 contains 12 residues. Trimming removed 1 base at V and 7 bases at J, with 11 bases between. CDR3 DNA sequence: TGTGCCTGGAGTGCCAGCCCGGGGGAGCAGTACTTC. Protein product: CAWSASPGEQYF.

The V and J genes are TRBV6-6 and TRBJ1-1, with D uncertain. The V end lost 10 bases, the J end lost 3 bases, and 9 bases lay between the germline ends. Looked up from germline, CDR1 is MNHNY and CDR2 is SVGAGI (reference sequence). The CDR3 extends over 11 amino acids. The CDR3 is CATLRDTEAFF. CDR3 DNA: TGTGCCACATTAAGGGACACTGAAGCTTTCTTT.

V and J are TRBV19 and TRBJ1-5; no reliable D call. The CDR3 length is 16 residues. Germline CDR1 and CDR2: LNHDA and SQIVND (reference sequence). The ends were cut back, 3 bases at V and 5 bases at J, with 17 bases in the middle. CDR3 sequence (DNA): TGTGCCAGTAGTATTCAGTCGACTACCAACGATCAGCCCCAGCATTTT. This encodes CASSIQSTTNDQPQHF.

The chain combines TRBV7-9 with TRBJ1-1, with D unclear. Trimming shortened V by 5 bases and J by 2 bases, and 12 bases separated the two germline ends. Germline lookup yields CDR1 SEHNR and CDR2 FQNEAQ (reference sequence). The CDR3 spans 14 residues. CDR3 sequence (DNA): TGTGCCAGCAGCCAACCCCGGGAAAACACTGAAGCTTTCTTT. This sequence encodes CASSQPRENTEAFF.

This clone was detected once. The chain links TRBV4-2 to TRBJ1-6; 7 bases match TRBD1. The trim removed 3 bases at V and 9 bases at J, leaving 5 bases unmatched. Germline CDR1 and CDR2: LGHNA and YNFKEQ. The CDR3 runs to 14 residues. The CDR3 region has the DNA TGTGCCAGCAGCCACGGGACAGAAGTTTCACCCCTCCACTTT. As protein: CASSHGTEVSPLHF.

This chain uses TRBV18 with TRBJ1-3; D unclear. CDR1 and CDR2 from the germline V gene are KGHSH and LQKENI. The CDR3 is 16 residues long. V lost 1 base and J lost 2, with 12 bases in between. The chain's CDR3 is CASSPLLGSAGNTIYF. CDR3 nucleotides: TGTGCCAGCTCACCACTTTTGGGAAGCGCTGGAAACACCATATATTTT.

CDR3 coding DNA: TGTGCCAGCAGAGTGTGGGGTGGAAACACCATATATTTT. Residues: CASRVWGGNTIYF. The chain carries TRBV28 and TRBJ1-3; unclear D gene. Trimming stripped 6 bases from V and 3 bases from J, with 9 bases between. This CDR3 has 13 amino acids. From germline, CDR1 is MDHEN and CDR2 SYDVKM.

This chain joins TRBV28 and TRBJ2-7; 8 nucleotides match TRBD1. CDR1 is MDHEN, CDR2 SYDVKM, per germline. CDR3 length: 13 residues. Losses at the gene ends were 7 bases for V and 3 bases for J; bases not matched to a gene: 5. The CDR3 loop is CASNRDRIYEQYF. The CDR3, as DNA: TGTGCCAGCAACCGGGACAGGATCTACGAGCAGTACTTC. The complete variable domain, with remaining parts taken from reference TRBV28 and TRBJ2-7, reads DVKVTQSSRYLVKRTGEKVFLECVQDMDHENMFWYRQDPGLGLRLIYFSYDVKMKEKGDIPEGYSVSREKKERFSLILESASTNQTSMYLCASNRDRIYEQYFGPGTRLTVT.

V usage is TRBV6-5 and J usage is TRBJ1-1; no firm D call. The germline V gene has CDR1 MNHEY and CDR2 SVGAGI. Trimming took off 5 bases at V and 4 bases at J, with 17 bases between the two ends. The CDR3 runs to 15 residues. The CDR3 protein is CASSLSESRFTEAFF. DNA of the CDR3: TGTGCCAGCAGTCTGTCGGAGTCCCGCTTCACTGAAGCTTTCTTT.

The CDR3 here is CASTLTGEAFF. The CDR3 DNA sequence: TGCGCCAGCACTCTAACGGGTGAAGCTTTCTTT. The chain uses TRBV5-1 and TRBJ1-1; no firm D call. Looked up from germline, CDR1 is SGHRS and CDR2 is YFSETQ. Trimming took off 6 bases at V and 7 bases at J, with 10 bases between the two ends. The CDR3 extends over 11 amino acids.

The rearrangement joins TRBV7-6 to TRBJ2-7; D uncertain. Germline V gene data show CDR1 as SGHVS and CDR2 as FNYEAQ. Trimming removed 2 bases at V and 5 bases at J, with 13 bases between. This CDR3 region has 14 residues. The CDR3 DNA follows: TGTGCCAGCAGCTTAACCCTTTCACGGGACGAGCAGTACTTC. Protein sequence: CASSLTLSRDEQYF. Full variable domain (outside the CDR3, taken from reference TRBV7-6 and TRBJ2-7): GAGVSQSPRYKVTKRGQDVALRCDPISGHVSLYWYRQALGQGPEFLTYFNYEAQQDKSGLPNDRFSAERPEGSISTLTIQRTEQRDSAMYRCASSLTLSRDEQYFGPGTRLTVT.

This sequence joins TRBV19 and TRBJ1-6; D possibly corresponds to TRBD1 (6 bases). This CDR3 is built from 13 residues. Trimming removed 8 bases from V and 7 bases from J, with 12 bases in between. The V gene's germline CDR1 is LNHDA and CDR2 SQIVND (reference sequence). CDR3 sequence reads: CASSTGVNSPLHF. CDR3 DNA sequence: TGTGCCAGTTCGACAGGAGTAAATTCACCCCTCCACTTT.

The chain joins TRBV30 to TRBJ2-1; the match to TRBD2 covers 11 bases. Germline V gives CDR1 GTSNPN, CDR2 SVGIG (reference sequence). V lost 7 bases to trimming and J lost 8 bases; unmatched junction nucleotides: 7. The CDR3 length is 13 residues. The DNA for the CDR3 is TGTGCCTCCCTAGCGGGGGGTTTGTATGAGCAGTTCTTC. Protein: CASLAGGLYEQFF.

The V gene is TRBV13, the J gene TRBJ2-1; TRBD1 is a possible D gene (6 bases). The CDR3 totals 18 residues. Trimming cost V 2 bases and J 8 bases, with 25 bases left between them. The germline V gene encodes CDR1 PRHDT and CDR2 FYEKMQ (reference sequence). In DNA form, the CDR3 reads TGTGCCAGCAGCTTAAGCCTCGGGGAACCCAGTGGGGGCCATGAGCAGTTCTTC. This sequence encodes CASSLSLGEPSGGHEQFF.

The chain combines TRBV2 with TRBJ1-1; D is unresolved. V was pared by 7 bases and J by 5 bases, with 8 bases between. The CDR3 covers 11 residues. Germline CDR1 reads SNHLY; CDR2 reads FYNNEI. CDR3 protein: CASKAGTEAFF. CDR3 in DNA: TGTGCCAGCAAGGCGGGGACTGAAGCTTTCTTT.

This sequence joins TRBV5-1 and TRBJ2-7, with a possible D match to TRBD2 (6 bases). The CDR3 extends over 14 amino acids. Trimming removed 0 bases at V and 3 bases at J, with 10 bases between. Germline CDR1 and CDR2: SGHRS and YFSETQ. Here the CDR3 reads CASSLDGGYYEQYF. CDR3 DNA sequence: TGCGCCAGCAGCTTGGACGGGGGTTACTACGAGCAGTACTTC. The full variable domain, in which reference TRBV5-1 and TRBJ2-7 provide the parts outside the CDR3, is KAGVTQTPRYLIKTRGQQVTLSCSPISGHRSVSWYQQTPGQGLQFLFEYFSETQRNKGNFPGRFSGRQFSNSRSEMNVSTLELGDSALYLCASSLDGGYYEQYFGPGTRLTVT.

The chain links TRBV6-1 to TRBJ2-1; D gene ambiguous. Germline CDR1 reads MNHNS; CDR2 reads SASEGT. V dropped 2 bases and J dropped 10 bases, with 9 bases sitting between them. The length of the CDR3 is 12 residues. The CDR3 loop is CASSESPGEQFF. Written as DNA, the CDR3 is TGTGCCAGCAGTGAAAGCCCTGGGGAGCAGTTCTTC.

This clone was seen only once. V is TRBV11-2 and J is TRBJ2-1; 15 nucleotides line up with TRBD2. Losses at the gene ends were 5 bases for V and 6 bases for J; bases not matched to a gene: 8. The CDR3 extends over 17 amino acids. Germline V gene data show CDR1 as SGHAT and CDR2 as FQNNGV. CDR3 sequence: CASSHGTSGGQGNEQFF. The CDR3 DNA is TGTGCCAGCAGCCACGGGACTAGCGGGGGGCAGGGCAATGAGCAGTTCTTC. Variable domain in full (rest from reference TRBV11-2 and TRBJ2-1): EAGVAQSPRYKIIEKRQSVAFWCNPISGHATLYWYQQILGQGPKLLIQFQNNGVVDDSQLPKDRFSAERLKGVDSTLKIQPAKLEDSAVYLCASSHGTSGGQGNEQFFGPGTRLTVL.

The V and J genes are TRBV5-1 and TRBJ2-7; perhaps TRBD1 as D (7 bases). Germline V gene data show CDR1 as SGHRS and CDR2 as YFSETQ. Trimming cost V 3 bases and J 2 bases, with 15 bases left between them. This CDR3 comprises 15 residues. CDR3 amino acids: CASSSLDREAYEQYF. The CDR3 nucleotides are TGCGCCAGCAGCTCCCTAGACAGGGAGGCCTACGAGCAGTACTTC.

A few counts support this clone. The chain links TRBV11-2 to TRBJ2-2; D gene unclear. Trimming cost V 8 bases and J 4 bases, with 8 bases left between them. Per the germline V gene, CDR1 is SGHAT and CDR2 is FQNNGV. The CDR3 extends over 12 amino acids. In DNA form, the CDR3 reads TGTGCCAGCGCCGGCTTCACCGGGGAGCTGTTTTTT. Its translation is CASAGFTGELFF.

This clone is a singleton in its sample. The V and J genes are TRBV5-1 and TRBJ1-2; D may be TRBD1 (5 bases). The CDR3 sequence is 15 residues long. The germline gives CDR1 SGHRS, CDR2 YFSETQ. V was shortened by 1 base and J by 8 bases, with 18 bases between the two germline ends. For the CDR3, the DNA is TGCGCCAGCAGCTTGTTCGACCCCTTAGAGGGGGGCTACACCTTC. As protein: CASSLFDPLEGGYTF.

This chain joins TRBV4-3 and TRBJ2-7; no definite D call. The CDR3 sequence is 11 residues long. CDR1 and CDR2 from the germline V gene are LGHNA and YSLEER. Trimming shortened V by 0 bases and J by 8 bases, and 5 bases separated the two germline ends. The CDR3, as DNA: TGCGCCAGCAGCCAAGATACGAAGCAGTACTTC. Encoded protein: CASSQDTKQYF.

The CDR3: CASSPMWAMNTEAFF. The DNA of the CDR3 is TGTGCCAGCAGTCCAATGTGGGCCATGAACACTGAAGCTTTCTTT. V usage is TRBV27 and J usage is TRBJ1-1; D is undetermined. This CDR3 comprises 15 residues. The V and J ends lost 5 bases and 0 bases respectively, with 13 bases between them. Germline V gives CDR1 MNHEY, CDR2 SMNVEV (reference sequence).

This chain joins TRBV27 and TRBJ2-3; D is undetermined. The CDR3 totals 13 residues. Germline V gene data show CDR1 as MNHEY and CDR2 as SMNVEV (reference sequence). Trimming cost V 7 bases and J 5 bases, with 13 bases left between them. CDR3 DNA: TGTGCCAGCACCGCGATTTTCGGAGATACGCAGTATTTT. It encodes CASTAIFGDTQYF.